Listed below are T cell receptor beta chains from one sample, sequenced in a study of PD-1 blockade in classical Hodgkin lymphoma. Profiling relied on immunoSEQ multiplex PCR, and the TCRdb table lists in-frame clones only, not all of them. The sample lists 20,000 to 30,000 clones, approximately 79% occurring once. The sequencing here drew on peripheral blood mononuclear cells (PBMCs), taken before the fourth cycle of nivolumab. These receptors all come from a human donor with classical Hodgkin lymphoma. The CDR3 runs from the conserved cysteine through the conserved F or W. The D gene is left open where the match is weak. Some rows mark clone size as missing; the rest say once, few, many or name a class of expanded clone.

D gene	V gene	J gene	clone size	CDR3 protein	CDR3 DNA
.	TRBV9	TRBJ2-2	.	CASSPLRSNTGELFF	TGTGCCAGCAGCCCCTTAAGGTCAAACACCGGGGAGCTGTTTTTT
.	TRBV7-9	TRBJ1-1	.	CASSPGRGGNTEAFF	TGTGCCAGCAGCCCGGGGAGGGGAGGGAACACTGAAGCTTTCTTT
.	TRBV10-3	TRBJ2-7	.	CAISGGFGVEQYF	TGTGCCATCAGTGGGGGTTTCGGAGTCGAGCAGTACTTC
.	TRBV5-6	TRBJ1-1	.	CASSWLQDEAFF	TGTGCCAGCAGCTGGCTACAGGATGAAGCTTTCTTT
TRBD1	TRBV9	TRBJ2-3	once	CASSIGTAWSTDTQYF	TGTGCCAGCAGCATAGGGACAGCTTGGAGCACAGATACGCAGTATTTT
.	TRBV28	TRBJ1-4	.	CASSSSGKLFF	TGTGCCAGCAGTTCCAGTGGTAAACTGTTTTTT
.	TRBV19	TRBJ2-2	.	CASSIEGSANTGELFF	TGTGCCAGTAGTATTGAGGGCTCTGCGAACACCGGGGAGCTGTTTTTT
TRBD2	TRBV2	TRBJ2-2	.	CASSEISGGTGELFF	TGTGCCAGCAGTGAGATTAGCGGGGGTACCGGGGAGCTGTTTTTT
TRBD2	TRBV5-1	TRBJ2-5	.	CASSLLGGQETQYF	TGCGCCAGCAGCTTGTTGGGGGGGCAAGAGACCCAGTACTTC
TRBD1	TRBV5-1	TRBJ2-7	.	CASSSSTGAYYEQYF	TGCGCCAGCAGCTCCAGCACAGGGGCCTACTACGAGCAGTACTTC
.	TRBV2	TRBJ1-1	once	CASSEEVNTEAFF	TGTGCCAGCAGTGAAGAAGTGAACACTGAAGCTTTCTTT
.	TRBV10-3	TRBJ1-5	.	CAIKGPNQPQHF	TGTGCCATCAAGGGACCCAATCAGCCCCAGCATTTT
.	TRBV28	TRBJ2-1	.	CASSYGIASDEQFF	TGTGCCAGCAGTTACGGGATTGCCAGCGATGAGCAGTTCTTC
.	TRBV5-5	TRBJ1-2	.	CASSLGLLGYTF	TGTGCCAGCAGCTTAGGGCTCCTGGGCTACACCTTC
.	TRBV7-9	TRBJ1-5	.	CASSLTDSGNQPQHF	TGTGCCAGCAGCTTAACGGACAGCGGCAATCAGCCCCAGCATTTT
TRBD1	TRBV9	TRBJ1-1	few	CASSVASGTATEAFF	TGTGCCAGCAGCGTAGCTTCCGGGACAGCGACTGAAGCTTTCTTT
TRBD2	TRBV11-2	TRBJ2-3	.	CASSLGLAGPPSTDTQYF	TGTGCCAGCAGCTTGGGGCTAGCGGGACCGCCTAGCACAGATACGCAGTATTTT
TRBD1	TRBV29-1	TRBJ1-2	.	CSVGDSSPGYTF	TGCAGCGTGGGGGACAGCTCTCCTGGCTACACCTTC
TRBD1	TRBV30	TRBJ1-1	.	CAWKGQLNTEAFF	TGTGCCTGGAAGGGACAGCTGAACACTGAAGCTTTCTTT
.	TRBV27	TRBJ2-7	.	CASSLKGVGYEQYF	TGTGCCAGCAGTTTAAAGGGGGTGGGATACGAGCAGTACTTC
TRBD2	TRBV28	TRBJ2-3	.	CASSLLAGVLADTQYF	TGTGCCAGCAGTTTACTAGCGGGCGTTCTGGCAGATACGCAGTATTTT
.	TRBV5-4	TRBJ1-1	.	CASSRARANTEAFF	TGTGCCAGCAGCCGCGCCAGGGCGAACACTGAAGCTTTCTTT
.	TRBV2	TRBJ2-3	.	CASSEEIAPSPQYF	TGTGCCAGCAGTGAGGAGATAGCGCCGTCGCCGCAGTATTTT
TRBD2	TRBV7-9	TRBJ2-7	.	CASSLVGGTRGYEQYF	TGTGCCAGCAGCTTAGTCGGGGGGACCAGAGGTTACGAGCAGTACTTC
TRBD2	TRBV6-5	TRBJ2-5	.	CASSAGLAGGRYF	TGTGCCAGCAGTGCCGGACTAGCGGGGGGCCGGTACTTC
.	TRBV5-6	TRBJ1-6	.	CASSLAGSSSYNSPLHF	TGTGCCAGCAGCTTGGCAGGGAGCAGCTCCTATAATTCACCCCTCCACTTT
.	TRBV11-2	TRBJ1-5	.	CASSLVRDQPQHF	TGTGCCAGCAGCTTAGTCAGGGATCAGCCCCAGCATTTT
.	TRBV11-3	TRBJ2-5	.	CASSLKRGHQETQYF	TGTGCCAGCAGCTTAAAACGGGGACATCAAGAGACCCAGTACTTC
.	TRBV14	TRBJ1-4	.	CASSQRGTNEKLFF	TGTGCCAGCAGCCAAAGGGGAACTAATGAAAAACTGTTTTTT
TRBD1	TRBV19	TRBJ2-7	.	CATVSGQGAHEQYF	TGTGCCACTGTCTCGGGACAGGGGGCTCACGAGCAGTACTTC
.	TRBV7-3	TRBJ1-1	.	CASSPTGGDTEAFF	TGTGCCAGCAGCCCTACAGGAGGGGATACTGAAGCTTTCTTT
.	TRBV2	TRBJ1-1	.	CARSGTLNTEAFF	TGTGCCAGGTCAGGGACATTGAACACTGAAGCTTTCTTT
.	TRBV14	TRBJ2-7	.	CASSQRGYEQYF	TGTGCCAGCAGCCAGAGGGGCTACGAGCAGTACTTC
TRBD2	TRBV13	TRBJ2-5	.	CASSLRRLAPRQETQYF	TGTGCCAGCAGCTTACGGAGACTAGCTCCCAGACAAGAGACCCAGTACTTC
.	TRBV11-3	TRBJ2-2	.	CASSASGAGELFF	TGTGCCAGCAGCGCCTCAGGGGCCGGGGAGCTGTTTTTT
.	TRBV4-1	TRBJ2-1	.	CASSQGRGEGPYNEQFF	TGCGCCAGCAGCCAAGGAAGGGGGGAGGGACCCTACAATGAGCAGTTCTTC
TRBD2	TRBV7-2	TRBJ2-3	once	CASSFFFGGLAGMNTQYF	TGTGCCAGCAGCTTTTTCTTCGGGGGACTAGCGGGGATGAATACGCAGTATTTT
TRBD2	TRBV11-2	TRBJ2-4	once	CASSLDLAGFTKNIQYF	TGTGCCAGCAGCTTAGATTTAGCGGGGTTTACCAAAAACATTCAGTACTTC
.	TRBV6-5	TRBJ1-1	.	CASAGGTEAFF	TGTGCCAGTGCTGGGGGCACTGAAGCTTTCTTT
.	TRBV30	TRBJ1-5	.	CAWSVGSGPQHF	TGTGCCTGGAGTGTGGGTTCGGGACCCCAGCATTTT
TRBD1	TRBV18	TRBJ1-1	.	CASSPVLGQGITEAFF	TGTGCCAGCTCACCTGTTTTAGGACAGGGAATCACTGAAGCTTTCTTT
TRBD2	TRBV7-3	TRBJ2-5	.	CASSQTSGTETQYF	TGTGCCAGCAGCCAGACTAGCGGGACGGAGACCCAGTACTTC
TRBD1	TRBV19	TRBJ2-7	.	CASSVTGSPSYEQYF	TGTGCCAGTAGTGTGACAGGGTCCCCTTCCTACGAGCAGTACTTC
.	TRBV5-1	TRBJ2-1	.	CASSFPRRDLNEQFF	TGCGCCAGCAGCTTCCCCCGGCGGGATCTCAATGAGCAGTTCTTC
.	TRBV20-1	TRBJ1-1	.	CSARAVLAAFF	TGCAGTGCTAGAGCGGTCCTGGCCGCTTTCTTT
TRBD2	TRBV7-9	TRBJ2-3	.	CASSLIAGDTQYF	TGTGCCAGCAGCTTAATAGCGGGAGATACGCAGTATTTT
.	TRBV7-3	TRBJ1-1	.	CASSINRRDQAFF	TGTGCCAGCAGCATCAATCGTAGAGACCAAGCTTTCTTT
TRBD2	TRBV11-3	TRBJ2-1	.	CASSPGLAGHEQFF	TGTGCCAGCAGCCCCGGACTAGCCGGGCATGAGCAGTTCTTC
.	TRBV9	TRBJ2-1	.	CASSVDGSSSYNEQFF	TGTGCCAGCAGCGTAGATGGTAGTAGCTCCTACAATGAGCAGTTCTTC
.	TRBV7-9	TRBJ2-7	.	CASSSQGTDEQYF	TGTGCCAGCAGCTCCCAGGGGACGGACGAGCAGTACTTC
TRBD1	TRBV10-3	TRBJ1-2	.	CAISAGGTGVKGFYGYTF	TGTGCCATCAGCGCGGGCGGGACAGGGGTGAAGGGCTTCTATGGCTACACCTTC
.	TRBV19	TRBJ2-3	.	CASSIGTGGTTQYF	TGTGCCAGTAGTATAGGGACCGGCGGGACCACGCAGTATTTT
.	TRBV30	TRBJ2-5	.	CAWSPDYQETQYF	TGTGCCTGGAGTCCAGACTACCAAGAGACCCAGTACTTC
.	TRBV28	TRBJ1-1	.	CASSGPLQGSSEAFF	TGTGCCAGCAGTGGCCCGTTACAGGGATCCTCTGAAGCTTTCTTT
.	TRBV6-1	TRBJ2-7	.	CASSDSESSYEQYF	TGTGCCAGCAGTGACAGTGAAAGCTCCTACGAGCAGTACTTC
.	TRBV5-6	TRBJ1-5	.	CASRYTVVFSQPQHF	TGTGCCAGCAGATATACAGTGGTGTTCAGTCAGCCCCAGCATTTT
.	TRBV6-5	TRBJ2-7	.	CASSYSGQSYEQYF	TGTGCCAGCAGTTACTCGGGCCAATCCTACGAGCAGTACTTC